This T cell receptor beta chain was obtained from a study of T-cell memory formation after mild COVID-19. The germline V gene has CDR1 MDHEN and CDR2 SYDVKM. The V end was cut by 2 bases, the J end by 0 bases, with 5 bases between. The CDR3 loop spans 13 amino acids. One entry per CDR3 protein, called by TCRdb with MiXCR from the 5' RACE reads. The profile shows 110,000 or so distinct CDR3 sequences, 20% to 25% of them singletons. The sequence came from a man between 18 and 29 years old who had mild COVID-19 (a few samples of this study predate the infection). Cell type and time point are not known. Specimen: PBMCs or a T cell subset sorted from them (not recorded which). V is TRBV28 and J is TRBJ2-7; D remains unclear. The CDR3 loop is CASSLAASYEQYF. The CDR3 DNA reads as TGTGCCAGCAGTTTAGCGGCCTCCTACGAGCAGTACTTC.